These 27 T cell receptor beta chains came from one sample sequenced in a study of cytotoxic CD8 clonotypes in ibrutinib-treated CLL. Clones were sequenced by immunoSEQ multiplex PCR, and TCRdb holds only the in-frame ones, with some missing. The table shows nearly 50,000 clones, with 45% to 60% occurring only once. This specimen was PBMCs, taken after 24 months of ibrutinib treatment. The receptors stem from a human donor with chronic lymphocytic leukemia.

This clone was observed a few times. This chain links TRBV5-1 with TRBJ2-3, with TRBD1 matching over 8 bases. The V gene end was trimmed by 3 bases and the J gene end by 4 bases; junction bases not matched to a gene: 4. CDR1 is SGHRS and CDR2 is YFSETQ in the germline V gene. This CDR3 spans 14 amino acids. CDR3 loop: CASSSGTGPDTQYF. DNA for the CDR3: TGCGCCAGCAGCTCCGGGACAGGTCCAGATACGCAGTATTTT. The variable domain in full, completed from reference TRBV5-1 and TRBJ2-3, reads KAGVTQTPRYLIKTRGQQVTLSCSPISGHRSVSWYQQTPGQGLQFLFEYFSETQRNKGNFPGRFSGRQFSNSRSEMNVSTLELGDSALYLCASSSGTGPDTQYFGPGTRLTVL.

In this sample, this clone turned up a few times. This chain joins TRBV9 and TRBJ2-2, with TRBD1 identical over 7 bases. Germline loops: CDR1 SGDLS, CDR2 YYNGEE. The CDR3 is made up of 18 amino acids. The junction had 13 bases not matched to a gene; V was cut back by 1 base and J by 4 bases. CDR3: CASSVRQGRGGSTGELFF. CDR3 in DNA: TGTGCCAGCAGCGTAAGACAGGGTCGAGGGGGAAGCACCGGGGAGCTGTTTTTT.

V and J are TRBV19 and TRBJ1-6; 8 positions match TRBD1. Germline lookup yields CDR1 LNHDA and CDR2 SQIVND (reference sequence). This CDR3 contains 15 residues. With 9 bases clipped from V and 0 bases from J, the junction kept 4 bases outside the gene matches. Here the CDR3 DNA reads TGTGCCAGCCGGGACAGGAGCTCCTATAATTCACCCCTCCACTTT. Amino acid sequence: CASRDRSSYNSPLHF.

The chain combines TRBV6-5 with TRBJ1-2; D not resolved. The V gene lost 6 bases and the J gene lost 0 bases, with 5 bases spanning the gap. Germline V CDR1 and CDR2: MNHEY, SVGAGI. The CDR3 runs to 12 residues. CDR3 in DNA: TGTGCCAGCAGACTAGCTAACTATGGCTACACCTTC. This sequence encodes CASRLANYGYTF.

V is TRBV2 and J is TRBJ2-3; D may be TRBD1 or TRBD2 (5 bases each). The CDR3 is made up of 13 amino acids. Looked up from germline, CDR1 is SNHLY and CDR2 is FYNNEI. V was trimmed by 1 base and J by 8 bases, leaving 10 bases between them. CDR3 sequence reads: CASSEDTRGTQYF. For the CDR3, the DNA is TGTGCCAGCAGTGAAGATACTAGGGGTACGCAGTATTTT.

The chain couples TRBV6-5 to TRBJ2-7, with D perhaps matching TRBD1 or TRBD2 (5 bases each). Germline assignment: CDR1 MNHEY and CDR2 SVGAGI. Trimming stripped 5 bases from V and 2 bases from J, with 16 bases between. The CDR3 is 15 amino acids. The CDR3 region has the DNA TGTGCCAGCAGTATGACCGGGACCGTAACCTACGAGCAGTACTTC. Translating gives CASSMTGTVTYEQYF.

This chain joins TRBV5-6 and TRBJ2-7; TRBD1 aligns across 10 bases. This CDR3 spans 15 amino acids. Unmatched junction bases numbered 7, after V lost 1 base and J lost 6 bases. CDR1 and CDR2 (germline): SGHDT, YYEEEE. The CDR3 DNA follows: TGTGCCAGCAGCTTGAGTCCGGGACAGGGGCTCGAGCAGTACTTC. This translates into CASSLSPGQGLEQYF.

The V call is TRBV5-8, the J call TRBJ1-1, with D tentatively TRBD1 (5 bases). Trimming shortened V by 1 base and J by 4 bases, and 11 bases separated the two germline ends. This CDR3 contains 14 residues. CDR1 is SGHTS, CDR2 YDEGEE, per germline. This CDR3 reads CASSLPGDLTEAFF. The DNA for the CDR3 is TGTGCCAGCAGCTTGCCGGGGGACCTCACTGAAGCTTTCTTT.

This rearrangement joins TRBV11-2 to TRBJ2-7; no clear D gene. The CDR3 covers 14 residues. Looked up from germline, CDR1 is SGHAT and CDR2 is FQNNGV. The V gene lost 1 base and the J gene lost 5 bases, with 12 bases spanning the gap. The CDR3: CASSLGVRSHEQYF. The CDR3 nucleotides read TGTGCCAGCAGCTTAGGAGTCCGAAGTCACGAGCAGTACTTC.

The chain has TRBV12-5 and TRBJ2-2, with 7 positions matching TRBD1. The CDR3 extends over 17 amino acids. In germline, CDR1 is LGHNT, CDR2 FRNRAP. Losses at the gene ends were 2 bases for V and 7 bases for J; bases not matched to a gene: 13. CDR3 DNA sequence: TGTGCTAGTGGTTTGAGACCCGAGACAGGGAGTGTCGGGGAGCTGTTTTTT. This sequence encodes CASGLRPETGSVGELFF.

The chain is built from TRBV2 and TRBJ1-6; 8 bases fit TRBD1. Germline trimming cut 10 bases from V and 7 bases from J; bases unmatched to any gene: 9. Germline V gene data show CDR1 as SNHLY and CDR2 as FYNNEI. This CDR3 has 14 residues. The CDR3: CATAGQGGNSPLHF. In DNA, the CDR3 is TGTGCCACCGCAGGACAGGGCGGGAATTCACCCCTCCACTTT.

The rearrangement uses TRBV7-8 and TRBJ2-7; possible D gene TRBD2, 7 bases. Germline values: CDR1 SGHVS, CDR2 FQNEAQ. The CDR3 length is 16 residues. Between the trimmed V and J ends, which lost 5 bases and 7 bases, there was a span of 24 bases. Written as DNA, the CDR3 is TGTGCCAGCAGCCGAGGCGGCGGGGGCCTGGTACCTGAGCAGTACTTC. Translated: CASSRGGGGLVPEQYF.

This chain uses TRBV19 with TRBJ2-7; no definite D call. The germline gives CDR1 LNHDA, CDR2 SQIVND (reference sequence). CDR3 length: 12 amino acids. Trimming took 3 bases from V and 3 from J, leaving 6 bases between them. The CDR3 sequence is CASSIMGYEQYF. CDR3 nucleotide sequence: TGTGCCAGTAGTATTATGGGCTACGAGCAGTACTTC.

The rearrangement links TRBV11-2 to TRBJ2-7; 7 nucleotides match TRBD1. V shed 5 bases, J shed 3 bases, and the junction held 13 bases outside the gene matches. Looked up from germline, CDR1 is SGHAT and CDR2 is FQNNGV. The CDR3 length is 16 residues. Here the CDR3 DNA reads TGTGCCAGCAGCCATTATCCGACAGGGTCGAACTACGAGCAGTACTTC. The encoded protein is CASSHYPTGSNYEQYF. Using reference TRBV11-2 and TRBJ2-7 for the parts outside the CDR3, the full variable domain is EAGVAQSPRYKIIEKRQSVAFWCNPISGHATLYWYQQILGQGPKLLIQFQNNGVVDDSQLPKDRFSAERLKGVDSTLKIQPAKLEDSAVYLCASSHYPTGSNYEQYFGPGTRLTVT.

The chain recombines TRBV5-4 with TRBJ2-1; 13 nucleotides align to TRBD2. The CDR3 is 15 residues long. CDR1 is SGHNT and CDR2 is YYREEE in the germline V gene (reference sequence). J gave up 9 bases and V 1 base, and 4 bases lay outside the gene matches. The CDR3 DNA reads TGTGCCAGCAGCTTGACTAGCGGGGGGGCCGGTGAGCAGTTCTTC. Its protein is CASSLTSGGAGEQFF.

The gene calls are TRBV2 and TRBJ2-2; the match to TRBD2 covers 8 bases. Unmatched junction bases numbered 4, after V lost 6 bases and J lost 1 base. Looked up from germline, CDR1 is SNHLY and CDR2 is FYNNEI. This CDR3 comprises 15 residues. The CDR3 here is CASSPGTRNTGELFF. The DNA of the CDR3 is TGTGCCAGCAGCCCCGGGACTAGGAACACCGGGGAGCTGTTTTTT.

This clone was seen more than once but under ten times. In the same sample, other DNA sequences code for this CDR3. CDR3 sequence (DNA): TGTGCCATCAGCGGCACAGATACGCAGTATTTT. It translates to CAISGTDTQYF. This rearrangement joins TRBV10-3 to TRBJ2-3, with D uncertain. The germline gives CDR1 ENHRY, CDR2 SYGVKD. The V end lost 6 bases, the J end lost 1 base, and 2 bases lay between the germline ends. There are 11 residues in the CDR3.

V usage is TRBV2 and J usage is TRBJ2-1; D gene unclear. Per germline, CDR1 SNHLY and CDR2 FYNNEI. The V gene lost 2 bases and the J gene lost 5 bases, with 10 bases spanning the gap. This CDR3 is 14 amino acids long. CDR3 protein: CASSELGSDNEQFF. CDR3 sequence (DNA): TGTGCCAGCAGTGAACTGGGGTCGGACAATGAGCAGTTCTTC.

The genes are TRBV14 and TRBJ1-3, with D unclear. Germline V gene data show CDR1 as SGHDN and CDR2 as FVKESK. The CDR3 has 13 amino acids. Trimming left V 4 bases short and J 0 bases short, with 4 bases between. The CDR3 protein is CASSRISGNTIYF. CDR3 DNA: TGTGCCAGCAGCCGGATCTCTGGAAACACCATATATTTT.

The chain links TRBV11-2 to TRBJ2-5; D gene uncertain. With 1 base removed from V and 4 bases from J, the gap between germline ends came to 7 bases. The CDR3 sequence is 13 residues long. The germline CDR1 and CDR2 sequences are SGHAT and FQNNGV. In nucleotides, the CDR3 is TGTGCCAGCAGCTTAGCGGGCACAGAGACCCAGTACTTC. Translating gives CASSLAGTETQYF.

The rearrangement joins TRBV6-1 to TRBJ1-1; possible D gene TRBD1, 5 bases. Germline-derived CDR1 and CDR2 are MNHNS and SASEGT. V lost 6 bases and J lost 0, with 8 bases in between. The CDR3 runs 13 residues. The CDR3 loop is CASRWGLNTEAFF. Here the CDR3 DNA reads TGTGCCAGCAGGTGGGGCTTGAACACTGAAGCTTTCTTT.

The rearrangement joins TRBV29-1 to TRBJ2-3, with TRBD2 identical over 8 bases. This CDR3 is built from 17 residues. From germline, CDR1 is SQVTM and CDR2 ANQGSEA. The trim removed 2 bases at V and 0 bases at J, leaving 10 bases unmatched. Here the CDR3 DNA reads TGCAGCGTTGAATTGGCGGGGGGCCTAACTAGCACAGATACGCAGTATTTT. Translation: CSVELAGGLTSTDTQYF.

This chain joins TRBV5-5 and TRBJ1-1; TRBD1 matches 7 bases. The CDR3 contains 18 residues. Trimming at V came to 4 bases and at J to 1 base, leaving 16 bases not matched to a gene. CDR1 SGHKS and CDR2 YYEKEE come from the germline V gene (reference sequence). Written as DNA, the CDR3 is TGTGCCAGCAGCGAGGAGGTTGGGACAGCCGATTGGAACACTGAAGCTTTCTTT. This codes for CASSEEVGTADWNTEAFF.

This clone showed up just once. The V and J genes are TRBV20-1 and TRBJ1-3, with D tentatively TRBD1 (5 bases). There are 11 residues in the CDR3. Germline V gene sequence: CDR1 DFQATT, CDR2 SNEGSKA (reference sequence). V was clipped by 6 bases and J by 4 bases, with 7 bases between them. CDR3 sequence reads: CSARTGNTIYF. The CDR3 coding sequence is TGCAGTGCCAGGACAGGAAACACCATATATTTT.

V is TRBV5-1 and J is TRBJ1-6; no definite D call. The CDR3 contains 13 residues. V was trimmed by 4 bases and J by 3 bases, leaving 5 bases between them. Germline-derived CDR1 and CDR2 are SGHRS and YFSETQ. CDR3 nucleotide sequence: TGCGCCAGCAGCCAGGACTATAATTCACCCCTCCACTTT. Protein product: CASSQDYNSPLHF. The whole variable domain, remainder taken from reference TRBV5-1 and TRBJ1-6, is KAGVTQTPRYLIKTRGQQVTLSCSPISGHRSVSWYQQTPGQGLQFLFEYFSETQRNKGNFPGRFSGRQFSNSRSEMNVSTLELGDSALYLCASSQDYNSPLHFGNGTRLTVT.

This clone has just a few counts. The rearrangement uses TRBV6-5 and TRBJ2-3, with D possibly TRBD1 on 5 matching bases. The CDR3 consists of 14 residues. CDR1 and CDR2 from the germline V gene are MNHEY and SVGAGI. The germline V and J ends were trimmed by 6 bases and 0 bases, with 10 bases remaining between them. This chain's CDR3 is CASRGRTSTDTQYF. In DNA, the CDR3 is TGTGCCAGCAGGGGGCGCACTAGCACAGATACGCAGTATTTT.

V gene TRBV6-5 combines with J gene TRBJ2-3; tentatively, D is TRBD1 (6 bases). With 4 bases removed from V and 0 bases from J, the gap between germline ends came to 8 bases. CDR1 and CDR2 (germline): MNHEY, SVGAGI. This CDR3 spans 14 amino acids. The CDR3: CASSSGQSTDTQYF. The CDR3 DNA sequence: TGTGCCAGCAGTTCCGGACAGAGCACAGATACGCAGTATTTT.